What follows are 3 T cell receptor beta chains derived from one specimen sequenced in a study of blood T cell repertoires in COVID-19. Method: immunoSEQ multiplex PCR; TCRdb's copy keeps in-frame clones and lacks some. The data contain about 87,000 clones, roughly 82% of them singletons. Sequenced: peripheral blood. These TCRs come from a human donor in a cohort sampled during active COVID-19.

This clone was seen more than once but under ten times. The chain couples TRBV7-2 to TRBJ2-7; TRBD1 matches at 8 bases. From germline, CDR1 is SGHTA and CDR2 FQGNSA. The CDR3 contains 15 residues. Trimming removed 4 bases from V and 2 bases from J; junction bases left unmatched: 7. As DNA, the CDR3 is TGTGCCAGCAGCTCGCGGACAGGGAACCCCTACGAGCAGTACTTC. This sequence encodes CASSSRTGNPYEQYF.

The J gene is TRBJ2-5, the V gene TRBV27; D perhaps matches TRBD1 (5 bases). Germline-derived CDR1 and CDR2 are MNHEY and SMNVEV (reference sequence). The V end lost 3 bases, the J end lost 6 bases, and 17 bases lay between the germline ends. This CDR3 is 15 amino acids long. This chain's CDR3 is CASSLEEGERKTQYF. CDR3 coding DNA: TGTGCCAGCAGTTTGGAAGAAGGGGAACGAAAGACCCAGTACTTC.

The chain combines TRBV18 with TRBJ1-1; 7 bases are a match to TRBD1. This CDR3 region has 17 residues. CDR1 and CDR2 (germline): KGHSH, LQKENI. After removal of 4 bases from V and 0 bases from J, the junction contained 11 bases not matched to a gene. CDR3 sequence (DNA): TGTGCCAGCTCACTCAGCGGACAGGTTCGGATGAACACTGAAGCTTTCTTT. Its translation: CASSLSGQVRMNTEAFF.